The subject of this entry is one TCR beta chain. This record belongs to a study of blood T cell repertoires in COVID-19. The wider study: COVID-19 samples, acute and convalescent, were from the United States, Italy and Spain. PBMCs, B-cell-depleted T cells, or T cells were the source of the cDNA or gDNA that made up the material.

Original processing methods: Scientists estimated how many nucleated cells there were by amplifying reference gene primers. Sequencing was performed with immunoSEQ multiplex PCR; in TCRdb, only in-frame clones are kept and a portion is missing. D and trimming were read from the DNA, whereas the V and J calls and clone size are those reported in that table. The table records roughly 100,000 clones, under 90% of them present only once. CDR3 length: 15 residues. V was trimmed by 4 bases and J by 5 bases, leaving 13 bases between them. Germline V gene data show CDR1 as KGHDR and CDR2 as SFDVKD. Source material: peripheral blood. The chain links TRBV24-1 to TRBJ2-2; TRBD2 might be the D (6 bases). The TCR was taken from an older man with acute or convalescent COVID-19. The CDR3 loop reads CATSEVRGLTGELFF. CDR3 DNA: TGTGCCACCAGTGAAGTCCGGGGGTTGACCGGGGAGCTGTTTTTT.